This T cell receptor beta chain was identified in a study of CD8+CD57+ T cells in acquired aplastic anemia. Genomic DNA, serving as template, underwent TCR beta VDJ and CDR3 profiling. Via MiXCR, TCRdb re-called the reads, giving one row per CDR3 protein. The table includes more than 150,000 distinct CDR3 sequences, 55% to 70% detected once. This TCR was recovered from a human donor with severe aplastic anemia or a healthy control (not recorded which). Material for sequencing was sorted CD4+, CD8+, or CD8+CD57+ T cells (not recorded which) from PBMCs.

CDR3 nucleotides: TGTGCCAGCACCGGACCCACGACTTCCACCGCGGACTACGAGCAGTACTTC. This gives the protein CASTGPTTSTADYEQYF. This chain uses TRBV25-1 with TRBJ2-7; the D is unclear. The germline V gene has CDR1 MGHDK and CDR2 SYGVNS. The V gene lost 7 bases and the J gene lost 3 bases, with 25 bases spanning the gap. This CDR3 comprises 17 residues.